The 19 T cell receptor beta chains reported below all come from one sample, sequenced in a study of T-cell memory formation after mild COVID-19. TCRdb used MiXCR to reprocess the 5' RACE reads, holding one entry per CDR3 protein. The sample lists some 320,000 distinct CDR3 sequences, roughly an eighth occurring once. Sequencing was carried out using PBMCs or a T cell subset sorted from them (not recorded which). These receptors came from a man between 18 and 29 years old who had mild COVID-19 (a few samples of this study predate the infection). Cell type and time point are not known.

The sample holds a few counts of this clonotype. The CDR3 reads CSVDSQNTGELFF. The DNA of the CDR3 is TGCAGCGTTGATTCGCAGAACACCGGGGAGCTGTTTTTT. The rearrangement links TRBV29-1 to TRBJ2-2, with D unresolved. CDR1 is SQVTM and CDR2 is ANQGSEA in the germline V gene. V was cut by 3 bases and J by 1 base, with 6 bases left in between. The CDR3 is 13 amino acids.

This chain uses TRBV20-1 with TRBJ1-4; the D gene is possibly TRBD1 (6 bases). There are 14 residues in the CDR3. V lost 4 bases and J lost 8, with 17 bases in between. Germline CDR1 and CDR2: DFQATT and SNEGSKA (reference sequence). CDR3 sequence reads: CSAILPGVYEKLFF. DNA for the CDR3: TGCAGTGCTATCCTCCCAGGGGTTTACGAAAAACTGTTTTTT.

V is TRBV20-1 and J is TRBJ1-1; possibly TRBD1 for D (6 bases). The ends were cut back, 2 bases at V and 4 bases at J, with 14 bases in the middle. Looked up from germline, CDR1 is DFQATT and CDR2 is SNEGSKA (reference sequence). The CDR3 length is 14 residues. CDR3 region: CSARQRTAFTEAFF. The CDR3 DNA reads TGCAGTGCTAGACAAAGGACAGCCTTCACTGAAGCTTTCTTT.

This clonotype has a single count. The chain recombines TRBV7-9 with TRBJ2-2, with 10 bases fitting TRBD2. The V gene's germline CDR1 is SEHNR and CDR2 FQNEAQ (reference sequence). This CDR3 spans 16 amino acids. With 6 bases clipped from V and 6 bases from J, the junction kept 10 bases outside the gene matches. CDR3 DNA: TGTGCCAGCAGTAAACTAGCGGGATGGGTCGCCGGGGAGCTGTTTTTT. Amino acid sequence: CASSKLAGWVAGELFF.

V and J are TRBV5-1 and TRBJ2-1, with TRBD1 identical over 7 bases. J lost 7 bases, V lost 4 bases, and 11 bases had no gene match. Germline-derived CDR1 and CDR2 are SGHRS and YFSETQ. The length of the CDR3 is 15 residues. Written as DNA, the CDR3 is TGCGCCAGCAGCATGACAGGGTTTGAAATTAATGAGCAGTTCTTC. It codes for CASSMTGFEINEQFF. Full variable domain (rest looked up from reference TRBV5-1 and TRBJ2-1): KAGVTQTPRYLIKTRGQQVTLSCSPISGHRSVSWYQQTPGQGLQFLFEYFSETQRNKGNFPGRFSGRQFSNSRSEMNVSTLELGDSALYLCASSMTGFEINEQFFGPGTRLTVL.

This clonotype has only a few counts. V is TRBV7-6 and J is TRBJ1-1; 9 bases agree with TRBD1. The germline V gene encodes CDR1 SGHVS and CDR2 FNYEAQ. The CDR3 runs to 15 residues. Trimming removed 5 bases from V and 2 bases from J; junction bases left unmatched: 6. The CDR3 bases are TGTGCCAGCAGCGCCGGGACAGGGTTTAACACTGAAGCTTTCTTT. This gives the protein CASSAGTGFNTEAFF.

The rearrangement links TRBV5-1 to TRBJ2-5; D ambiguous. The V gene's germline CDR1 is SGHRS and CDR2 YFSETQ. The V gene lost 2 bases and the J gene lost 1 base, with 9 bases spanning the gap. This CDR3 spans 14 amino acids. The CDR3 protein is CASSFVAAQETQYF. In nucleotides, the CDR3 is TGCGCCAGCAGCTTTGTTGCAGCCCAAGAGACCCAGTACTTC.

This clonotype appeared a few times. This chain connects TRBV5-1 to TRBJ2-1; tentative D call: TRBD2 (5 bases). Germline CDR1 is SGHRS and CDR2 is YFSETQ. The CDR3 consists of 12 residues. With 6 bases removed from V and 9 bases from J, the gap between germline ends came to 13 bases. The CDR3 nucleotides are TGCGCCAGCACAGCCAGCGGTCCTGAGCAGTTCTTC. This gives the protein CASTASGPEQFF.

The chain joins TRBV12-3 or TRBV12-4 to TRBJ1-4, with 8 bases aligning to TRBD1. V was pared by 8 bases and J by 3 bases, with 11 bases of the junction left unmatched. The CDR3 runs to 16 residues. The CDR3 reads CASGGAGGRANEKLFF. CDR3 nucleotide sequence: TGTGCCAGCGGGGGGGCAGGGGGCCGGGCTAATGAAAAACTGTTTTTT.

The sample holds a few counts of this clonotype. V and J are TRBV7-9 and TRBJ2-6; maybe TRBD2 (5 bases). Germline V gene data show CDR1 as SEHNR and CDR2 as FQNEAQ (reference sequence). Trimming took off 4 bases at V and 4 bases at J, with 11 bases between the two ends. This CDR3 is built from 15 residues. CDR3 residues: CASSSPRRGANVLTF. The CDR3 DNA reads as TGTGCCAGCAGCTCCCCCAGGAGGGGGGCCAACGTCCTGACTTTC.

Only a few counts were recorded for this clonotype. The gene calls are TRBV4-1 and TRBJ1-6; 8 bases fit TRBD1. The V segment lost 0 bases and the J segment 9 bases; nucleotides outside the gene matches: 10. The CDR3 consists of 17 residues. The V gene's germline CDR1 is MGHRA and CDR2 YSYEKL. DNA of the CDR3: TGCGCCAGCAGCCAAGAATTTGCAGGGGGCCAATTTTCACCCCTCCACTTT. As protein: CASSQEFAGGQFSPLHF.

The CDR3 DNA reads as TGTGCCAGCAGCTTAGGCCAGGCAGTCGGACATGGCTACACCTTC. Protein product: CASSLGQAVGHGYTF. This chain joins TRBV7-2 and TRBJ1-2; D gene ambiguous. Germline V lookup: CDR1 SGHTA, CDR2 FQGNSA. V lost 1 base, J lost 6 bases, and 15 bases lay in between. This CDR3 region has 15 residues.

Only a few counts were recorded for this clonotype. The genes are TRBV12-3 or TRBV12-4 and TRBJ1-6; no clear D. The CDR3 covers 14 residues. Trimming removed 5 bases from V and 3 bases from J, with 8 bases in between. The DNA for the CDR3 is TGTGCCAGCAGTGCCGGGAGCTATAATTCACCCCTCCACTTT. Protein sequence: CASSAGSYNSPLHF.

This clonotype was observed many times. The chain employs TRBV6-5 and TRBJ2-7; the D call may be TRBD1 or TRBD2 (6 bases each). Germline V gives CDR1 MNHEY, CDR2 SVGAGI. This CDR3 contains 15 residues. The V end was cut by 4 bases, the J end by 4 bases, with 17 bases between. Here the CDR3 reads CASSFVSGGRYEQYF. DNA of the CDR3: TGTGCCAGCAGTTTCGTCTCCGGGGGCCGGTACGAGCAGTACTTC.

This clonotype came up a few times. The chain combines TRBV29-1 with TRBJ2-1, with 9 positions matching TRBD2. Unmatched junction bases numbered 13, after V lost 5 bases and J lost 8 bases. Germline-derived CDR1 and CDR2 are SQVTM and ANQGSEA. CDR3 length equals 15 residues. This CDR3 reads CSVNAVAGLADEQFF. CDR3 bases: TGCAGCGTTAATGCCGTAGCGGGACTAGCCGATGAGCAGTTCTTC.

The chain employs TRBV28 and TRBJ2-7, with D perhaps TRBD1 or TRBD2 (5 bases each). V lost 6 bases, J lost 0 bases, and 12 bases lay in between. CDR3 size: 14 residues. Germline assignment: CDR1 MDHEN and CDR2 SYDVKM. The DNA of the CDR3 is TGTGCCAGCAGCCCATCGGGGCCCTCCTACGAGCAGTACGTC. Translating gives CASSPSGPSYEQYV.

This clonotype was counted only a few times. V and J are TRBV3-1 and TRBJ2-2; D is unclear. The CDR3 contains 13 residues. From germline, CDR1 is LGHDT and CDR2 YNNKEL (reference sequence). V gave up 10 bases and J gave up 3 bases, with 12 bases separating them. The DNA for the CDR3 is TGTGCCACCTTAGGTAGGCACACCGGGGAGCTGTTTTTT. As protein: CATLGRHTGELFF.

Here the CDR3 reads CASSYGHTNEQFF. For the CDR3, the DNA is TGTGCCAGCAGCTACGGACATACGAATGAGCAGTTCTTC. The chain has TRBV5-4 and TRBJ2-1; TRBD1 might be the D (5 bases). The germline CDR1 and CDR2 sequences are SGHNT and YYREEE (reference sequence). The CDR3 length is 13 residues. V gave up 3 bases and J gave up 7 bases, with 11 bases separating them. Supplemented by reference TRBV5-4 and TRBJ2-1, the full variable domain reads ETGVTQSPTHLIKTRGQQVTLRCSSQSGHNTVSWYQQALGQGPQFIFQYYREEENGRGNFPPRFSGLQFPNYSSELNVNALELDDSALYLCASSYGHTNEQFFGPGTRLTVL.

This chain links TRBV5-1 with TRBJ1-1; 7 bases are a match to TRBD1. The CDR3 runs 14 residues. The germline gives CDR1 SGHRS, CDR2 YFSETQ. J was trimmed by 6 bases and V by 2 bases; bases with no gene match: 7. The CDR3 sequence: CASSLQGRDSEAFF. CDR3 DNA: TGCGCCAGCAGCTTACAGGGGCGGGACTCTGAAGCTTTCTTT.